Shown below are 29 T cell receptor beta chains from a single sample sequenced in a study of Graves' ophthalmopathy and Graves' hyperthyroidism. The study amplified TCR beta CDR3 regions using RNA transcripts. HTBI primers were used in a first-round RT-PCR, which preceded a second-round multiplex PCR. MiXCR, applied by TCRdb to the multiplex PCR reads, yields one record per CDR3 protein. The repertoire holds approximately 210,000 distinct CDR3 sequences, with approximately 21% as singletons. Specimen: peripheral blood. The origin of the receptors is a woman in her fifties or sixties with Graves' ophthalmopathy.

This clonotype showed up many times. CDR3 loop: CASSLADERAGWRKTEAFF. CDR3 sequence (DNA): TGCGCCAGCAGCTTGGCCGATGAGAGGGCAGGGTGGCGTAAAACTGAAGCTTTCTTT. The chain joins TRBV5-1 to TRBJ1-1; TRBD1 is a possible D gene (5 bases). The V gene lost 0 bases and the J gene lost 5 bases, with 26 bases spanning the gap. Germline CDR1 is SGHRS and CDR2 is YFSETQ. The CDR3 runs 19 residues. The full variable domain, with the rest looked up from reference TRBV5-1 and TRBJ1-1, is KAGVTQTPRYLIKTRGQQVTLSCSPISGHRSVSWYQQTPGQGLQFLFEYFSETQRNKGNFPGRFSGRQFSNSRSEMNVSTLELGDSALYLCASSLADERAGWRKTEAFFGQGTRLTVV.

This clonotype was counted at least ten times. The J gene is TRBJ1-1, the V gene TRBV28; no clear D. The CDR3 spans 15 residues. V dropped 3 bases and J dropped 8 bases, with 19 bases sitting between them. Per the germline V gene, CDR1 is MDHEN and CDR2 is SYDVKM. This CDR3 is CASSFQYGRRLEAFF. As DNA, the CDR3 is TGTGCCAGCAGTTTTCAATATGGAAGGAGGTTGGAAGCTTTCTTT. Together with reference TRBV28 and TRBJ1-1, the CDR3 gives the full variable domain: DVKVTQSSRYLVKRTGEKVFLECVQDMDHENMFWYRQDPGLGLRLIYFSYDVKMKEKGDIPEGYSVSREKKERFSLILESASTNQTSMYLCASSFQYGRRLEAFFGQGTRLTVV.

The chain carries TRBV12-3 or TRBV12-4 and TRBJ1-1; 8 bases are shared with TRBD1. V lost 0 bases to trimming and J lost 2 bases; unmatched junction nucleotides: 17. The length of the CDR3 is 20 residues. In DNA, the CDR3 is TGTGCCAGCAGTTTAGCTGGCAGGGGGCCACAACAACGATTTAACACTGAAGCTTTCTTT. This gives the protein CASSLAGRGPQQRFNTEAFF.

The CDR3: CASSLSESGNYGYTF. CDR3 nucleotide sequence: TGTGCCAGCTCACTATCCGAATCTGGTAACTATGGCTACACCTTC. The chain recombines TRBV18 with TRBJ1-2; no reliable D call. Looked up from germline, CDR1 is KGHSH and CDR2 is LQKENI. The CDR3 extends over 15 amino acids. V lost 4 bases and J 1 base, leaving 13 bases between the germline ends.

This clonotype was seen ten or more times. In DNA, the CDR3 is TGTGCCAGCAGCCCGAGTCGCACCGGGGAGCTGTTTTTT. Encoded protein: CASSPSRTGELFF. The chain has TRBV7-9 and TRBJ2-2, with D hard to call. Trimming took 5 bases from V and 4 from J, leaving 8 bases between them. This CDR3 is 13 amino acids long. Germline assignment: CDR1 SEHNR and CDR2 FQNEAQ (reference sequence).

This clonotype appeared many times. The V gene is TRBV5-1, the J gene TRBJ2-7; maybe TRBD2 (5 bases). Trimming removed 4 bases at V and 5 bases at J, with 16 bases between. Germline CDR1 SGHRS, CDR2 YFSETQ. The CDR3 is 14 amino acids. DNA for the CDR3: TGCGCCAGCAGCCCCAGGCTAGCTGACAACGAGCAGTACTTC. It encodes CASSPRLADNEQYF.

This clonotype was counted many times. The rearrangement links TRBV10-3 to TRBJ1-2; possible D gene TRBD1, 6 bases. Germline loops: CDR1 ENHRY, CDR2 SYGVKD. V lost 1 base and J 8 bases, leaving 14 bases between the germline ends. The CDR3 length is 14 residues. The CDR3 here is CAISEWDNPSGYTF. In nucleotides, the CDR3 is TGTGCCATCAGTGAGTGGGACAATCCTTCCGGCTACACCTTC.

This clonotype was counted ten times or more. V usage is TRBV7-2 and J usage is TRBJ1-1; D is perhaps TRBD1 (5 bases). Germline lookup yields CDR1 SGHTA and CDR2 FQGNSA. Trimming cost V 8 bases and J 1 base, with 14 bases left between them. The CDR3 has 14 residues. The CDR3 region has the DNA TGTGCCAGCGGGACCAACCCGGGGAACACTGAAGCTTTCTTT. Amino acids: CASGTNPGNTEAFF.

The DNA for the CDR3 is TGTGCCACCAGTGACCCAGGGGTTCGAGAGACCCAGTACTTC. This codes for CATSDPGVRETQYF. The chain combines TRBV24-1 with TRBJ2-5, with a tentative D call TRBD1 (6 bases). Germline assignment: CDR1 KGHDR and CDR2 SFDVKD. V was shortened by 4 bases and J by 4 bases, with 12 bases between the two germline ends. The CDR3 covers 14 residues.

This chain links TRBV24-1 with TRBJ1-2; D unresolved. Deletions cut 7 bases from V and 8 bases from J, with 10 bases between. The germline CDR1 and CDR2 sequences are KGHDR and SFDVKD. This CDR3 contains 11 residues. The CDR3 spells CATSEGGGYTF. The CDR3 DNA reads TGTGCCACCAGCGAGGGCGGGGGCTACACCTTC.

This clonotype was counted many times. The CDR3 region has the DNA TGTGCCAGCAGCTTACGTCAGCCCCAGCATTTT. Translating it yields CASSLRQPQHF. The gene calls are TRBV11-1 and TRBJ1-5; unclear D gene. The CDR3 sequence is 11 residues long. Germline V gene sequence: CDR1 SGHAT, CDR2 FQDESV (reference sequence). Deletions cut 2 bases from V and 6 bases from J, with 2 bases between.

This clonotype was seen repeatedly, ten times or more. The chain recombines TRBV27 with TRBJ2-5; tentatively, D is TRBD1 or TRBD2 (7 bases each). Germline V lookup: CDR1 MNHEY, CDR2 SMNVEV (reference sequence). Trimming shortened V by 6 bases and J by 5 bases, and 13 bases separated the two germline ends. The length of the CDR3 is 13 residues. The CDR3: CASSDREGETQYF. CDR3 DNA sequence: TGTGCCAGCAGCGACAGGGAGGGGGAGACCCAGTACTTC.

This clonotype was recorded many times. The chain uses TRBV7-2 and TRBJ2-7, with a possible D match to TRBD1 (5 bases). The CDR3 is 12 amino acids. Trimming removed 5 bases from V and 5 bases from J, with 10 bases in between. Germline V gene sequence: CDR1 SGHTA, CDR2 FQGNSA. The CDR3 sequence: CASSKSTDEQYF. CDR3 bases: TGTGCCAGCAGCAAATCGACAGACGAGCAGTACTTC.

The chain employs TRBV2 and TRBJ2-7; TRBD1 agrees at 7 bases. The CDR3 has 12 residues. The V segment lost 6 bases and the J segment 4 bases; nucleotides outside the gene matches: 3. In germline, CDR1 is SNHLY, CDR2 FYNNEI. The CDR3 protein is CASRDRPYEQYF. The CDR3 DNA follows: TGTGCCAGCAGGGACAGGCCGTACGAGCAGTACTTC.

The table lists this clonotype with many counts. The chain employs TRBV7-9 and TRBJ1-2; possible D gene TRBD1, 5 bases. The CDR3 is made up of 15 amino acids. Germline V gene sequence: CDR1 SEHNR, CDR2 FQNEAQ (reference sequence). V lost 5 bases and J lost 0, with 13 bases in between. CDR3 nucleotide sequence: TGTGCCAGCAGCGTATCTCAGGGCCCTAACTATGGCTACACCTTC. The encoded protein is CASSVSQGPNYGYTF.

In this sample, this clonotype turned up a few times. V usage is TRBV11-1 and J usage is TRBJ1-1, with TRBD1 matching 9 bases. The V gene's germline CDR1 is SGHAT and CDR2 FQDESV (reference sequence). V gave up 3 bases and J gave up 2 bases; unmatched junction bases: 16. This CDR3 has 19 residues. CDR3 DNA: TGTGCCAGCAGCTTTTTTAGGGGGGGGACAGGGACACTTAACACTGAAGCTTTCTTT. Protein product: CASSFFRGGTGTLNTEAFF.

This clonotype was seen repeatedly, ten times or more. V gene TRBV7-8 combines with J gene TRBJ2-5, with TRBD1 as a possible D gene (5 bases). This CDR3 contains 13 residues. V was trimmed by 2 bases and J by 2 bases, leaving 6 bases between them. CDR1 and CDR2 from the germline V gene are SGHVS and FQNEAQ. Written as DNA, the CDR3 is TGTGCCAGCAGCTTAAACAGGCAAGAGACCCAGTACTTC. Protein sequence: CASSLNRQETQYF.

The genes are TRBV2 and TRBJ1-1; the D is unclear. Germline lookup yields CDR1 SNHLY and CDR2 FYNNEI. V was pared by 8 bases and J by 1 base, with 11 bases between. This CDR3 has 13 residues. The chain's CDR3 is CASEGRENTEAFF. The CDR3 nucleotides read TGTGCCAGCGAAGGACGTGAGAACACTGAAGCTTTCTTT.

The sample holds many counts of this clonotype. The chain couples TRBV6-2 or TRBV6-3 to TRBJ2-7; D is unresolved. The V gene's germline CDR1 is MNHEY and CDR2 SVGEGT. CDR3 length: 16 amino acids. The germline V and J ends were trimmed by 3 bases and 0 bases, with 15 bases remaining between them. The CDR3 reads CASSYAKRKSSYEQYF. In DNA form, the CDR3 reads TGTGCCAGCAGTTATGCGAAAAGGAAAAGCTCCTACGAGCAGTACTTC.

This clonotype showed up many times. The chain is built from TRBV6-5 and TRBJ1-5; D ambiguous. In germline, CDR1 is MNHEY, CDR2 SVGAGI. The CDR3 is made up of 14 amino acids. The V end was cut by 7 bases, the J end by 5 bases, with 15 bases between. The CDR3 DNA follows: TGTGCCAGCAAAATACTTGGCCACGATCAGCCCCAGCATTTT. It translates to CASKILGHDQPQHF.

This clonotype was seen many times. The chain recombines TRBV6-5 with TRBJ2-6; D unclear. Trimming removed 5 bases from V and 1 base from J, with 6 bases in between. From germline, CDR1 is MNHEY and CDR2 SVGAGI. The length of the CDR3 is 14 residues. The CDR3 bases are TGTGCCAGCAGTATGTCATCTGGGGCCAACGTCCTGACTTTC. Protein product: CASSMSSGANVLTF.

On this clonotype itself: Since a much larger clone is just one base distant, this may be a read error. The chain carries TRBV24-1 and TRBJ1-5; the match to TRBD1 covers 10 bases. Germline V gene sequence: CDR1 KGHDR, CDR2 SFDVKD. The J segment lost 5 bases and the V segment lost 8 bases, leaving 5 bases of the junction unmatched. The CDR3 runs to 14 residues. CDR3 in amino acids: CATKDRGAYQPQHF. CDR3 coding DNA: TGTGCCACCAAGGACAGGGGGGCATATCAGCCCCAGCATTTT.

This clonotype has a count of ten or more. This chain connects TRBV12-3 or TRBV12-4 to TRBJ1-1, with D uncertain. The CDR3 is made up of 14 amino acids. Trimming shortened V by 5 bases and J by 0 bases, and 10 bases separated the two germline ends. CDR3 residues: CASSLTGMNTEAFF. The CDR3 DNA reads as TGTGCCAGCAGTCTGACGGGCATGAACACTGAAGCTTTCTTT.

There are many counts of this clonotype. This chain joins TRBV6-2 or TRBV6-3 and TRBJ2-7; D is ambiguous. The V end lost 7 bases, the J end lost 5 bases, and 12 bases lay between the germline ends. The CDR3 spans 12 residues. Germline loops: CDR1 MNHEY, CDR2 SVGEGT. DNA of the CDR3: TGTGCCAGCAAGGGCGAACGGAACGAGCAGTACTTC. Translation: CASKGERNEQYF.

Ten or more counts support this clonotype. The chain has TRBV20-1 and TRBJ1-1; D gene unclear. Trimming removed 5 bases from V and 6 bases from J, with 16 bases in between. Germline V lookup: CDR1 DFQATT, CDR2 SNEGSKA (reference sequence). This CDR3 region has 13 residues. Here the CDR3 reads CSAPGPGRAEAFF. CDR3 nucleotide sequence: TGCAGTGCTCCAGGACCGGGGAGAGCTGAAGCTTTCTTT.

This clonotype was seen many times. The rearrangement links TRBV19 to TRBJ2-6, with 8 bases lining up with TRBD1. Germline loops: CDR1 LNHDA, CDR2 SQIVND (reference sequence). Losses at the gene ends were 7 bases for V and 2 bases for J; bases not matched to a gene: 7. The length of the CDR3 is 16 residues. The CDR3 protein is CASTTQGATGANVLTF. In nucleotides, the CDR3 is TGTGCCAGTACCACCCAGGGGGCCACTGGGGCCAACGTCCTGACTTTC.

Ten or more counts support this clonotype. The gene calls are TRBV4-1 and TRBJ1-5; D is unresolved. This CDR3 has 15 amino acids. Per the germline V gene, CDR1 is MGHRA and CDR2 is YSYEKL. The germline V and J ends were trimmed by 1 base and 7 bases, with 14 bases remaining between them. CDR3 in amino acids: CASSQGRAKGQPQHF. For the CDR3, the DNA is TGCGCCAGCAGCCAAGGGCGGGCAAAGGGCCAGCCCCAGCATTTT.

The chain couples TRBV6-1 to TRBJ1-1; 7 bases match TRBD1. V was pared by 6 bases and J by 1 base, with 5 bases of the junction left unmatched. Germline V gene sequence: CDR1 MNHNS, CDR2 SASEGT. CDR3 length: 14 amino acids. CDR3 in amino acids: CASRPDRENTEAFF. CDR3 bases: TGTGCCAGCAGACCTGACAGGGAGAACACTGAAGCTTTCTTT.

This sequence joins TRBV12-3 or TRBV12-4 and TRBJ1-5; the D gene is possibly TRBD1 (5 bases). V was pared by 6 bases and J by 9 bases, with 15 bases between. This CDR3 is 13 amino acids long. The DNA for the CDR3 is TGTGCCAGCAGCCTCGGGACTGTAAGGCCCCAGCATTTT. Its protein product is CASSLGTVRPQHF.